The 21 T cell receptor beta chains presented below share a single source sample, sequenced in a study of human T cells and chemical hapten exposure (dated by TCRdb to the early 2020s). Libraries were built with RACE. TCRdb lists the instrument as NextSeq 500. Clones were called with MiXCR by TCRdb after fastp trimmed the public reads at Q25, and only in-frame beta chains were retained. Duplicate CDR3 protein sequences are folded into a single record with the most common DNA and genes. Here the sample has about 120,000 distinct CDR3 sequences; about 11% occur a single time. More than 2% of the sample rests with the top ten. Sample time point, as interpreted from the label and publication: patch test 3, about 24 weeks after DPC sensitization. In light of the paper, this sample's treatment or condition label describes: therapeutic diphenylcyclopropenone sensitization with weekly scalp DPC. The sample in question was whole blood, obtained in connection with sensitization to the hapten diphenylcyclopropenone (DPC). These receptors all stem from a woman between 45 and 65 years old with alopecia areata. Some clones in this sample may be carry-over from other donors' samples.

The sample holds many counts of this clonotype. V gene TRBV7-2 combines with J gene TRBJ2-7, with 7 bases aligning to TRBD2. This CDR3 comprises 12 residues. The ends lost 5 bases at V and 6 bases at J; junction bases unmatched: 4. Germline assignment: CDR1 SGHTA and CDR2 FQGNSA. CDR3 bases: TGTGCCAGCAGCCGGACTAGGGGCGAGCAGTACTTC. This translates into CASSRTRGEQYF.

This clonotype was observed at least ten times. The chain employs TRBV7-9 and TRBJ2-2; 9 nucleotides match TRBD1. The CDR3 consists of 16 residues. Germline CDR1 SEHNR, CDR2 FQNEAQ (reference sequence). V was clipped by 4 bases and J by 4 bases; unmatched bases: 7. Written as DNA, the CDR3 is TGTGCCAGCAGCTCCGCGGGACAGGGTACCACCGGGGAGCTGTTTTTT. It yields the protein CASSSAGQGTTGELFF.

This clonotype was seen more than once but under ten times. This chain links TRBV10-3 with TRBJ2-1, with 14 bases aligning to TRBD2. The germline V gene encodes CDR1 ENHRY and CDR2 SYGVKD. V lost 4 bases to trimming and J lost 10 bases; unmatched junction nucleotides: 3. This CDR3 comprises 14 residues. The CDR3 region has the DNA TGTGCCATCAGTGCGGGACTAGCGGGGGAGGAGCAGTTCTTC. Protein: CAISAGLAGEEQFF.

This clonotype has only a few counts. This chain connects TRBV27 to TRBJ1-6; D is possibly TRBD1 (6 bases). Deletions cut 5 bases from V and 13 bases from J, with 12 bases between. Germline V gene lookup returns CDR1 MNHEY and CDR2 SMNVEV (reference sequence). The CDR3 is 12 amino acids. The CDR3 sequence: CASSAGGGPLHF. CDR3 bases: TGTGCCAGCAGTGCCGGGGGGGGCCCCCTCCACTTT.

This clonotype was counted at least ten times. The V call is TRBV11-2, the J call TRBJ2-1; 11 bases match TRBD2. Per the germline V gene, CDR1 is SGHAT and CDR2 is FQNNGV. Trimming took 2 bases from V and 5 from J; bases not matched to a gene: 5. The CDR3 totals 16 residues. The CDR3 loop reads CASSLLAGGPNNEQFF. The CDR3 DNA follows: TGTGCCAGCAGCTTACTAGCGGGAGGCCCAAACAATGAGCAGTTCTTC.

This clonotype appeared a few times. The J gene is TRBJ2-5, the V gene TRBV28; D remains ambiguous. CDR3 length equals 17 residues. V lost 3 bases and J lost 5, with 22 bases in between. Per the germline V gene, CDR1 is MDHEN and CDR2 is SYDVKM. The CDR3 protein is CASSFLTTTGFVETQYF. The CDR3 DNA follows: TGTGCCAGCAGTTTTCTGACGACAACCGGGTTTGTTGAGACCCAGTACTTC.

This clonotype was seen at least ten times. V usage is TRBV12-3 or TRBV12-4 and J usage is TRBJ1-6; D possibly corresponds to TRBD1 (6 bases). This CDR3 spans 13 amino acids. V gave up 6 bases and J gave up 8 bases, with 11 bases separating them. CDR3 residues: CASSPGEHSPLHF. The CDR3 DNA reads TGTGCCAGCAGCCCAGGGGAGCATTCACCCCTCCACTTT.

The chain employs TRBV20-1 and TRBJ2-3; D is possibly TRBD2 (6 bases). V was shortened by 5 bases and J by 14 bases, with 17 bases between the two germline ends. Per the germline V gene, CDR1 is DFQATT and CDR2 is SNEGSKA (reference sequence). The CDR3 extends over 11 amino acids. CDR3 in DNA: TGCAGTGCTCGGACGGCCGGGGGAGGGTATTTT. It yields the protein CSARTAGGGYF.

The sample holds one count of this clonotype. V and J are TRBV29-1 and TRBJ2-5, with 12 nucleotides matching TRBD2. V was clipped by 5 bases and J by 5 bases; unmatched bases: 3. Germline lookup yields CDR1 SQVTM and CDR2 ANQGSEA. The CDR3 has 13 residues. The CDR3 region is CSVRLAGVETQYF. For the CDR3, the DNA is TGCAGCGTTAGACTAGCGGGAGTCGAGACCCAGTACTTC.

The table lists this clonotype with a few counts. This sequence joins TRBV7-2 and TRBJ2-7, with a possible D match to TRBD1 (5 bases). V was shortened by 5 bases and J by 5 bases, with 13 bases between the two germline ends. This CDR3 is 13 amino acids long. From germline, CDR1 is SGHTA and CDR2 FQGNSA. The CDR3 region is CASSPRTRDEQYF. The CDR3 DNA sequence: TGTGCCAGCAGCCCCCGGACCAGGGACGAGCAGTACTTC. Filled out from reference TRBV7-2 and TRBJ2-7, the complete variable domain reads GAGVSQSPSNKVTEKGKDVELRCDPISGHTALYWYRQSLGQGLEFLIYFQGNSAPDKSGLPSDRFSAERTGGSVSTLTIQRTQQEDSAVYLCASSPRTRDEQYFGPGTRLTVT.

The chain recombines TRBV20-1 with TRBJ2-1, with a weak D call TRBD1 (5 bases). V was clipped by 3 bases and J by 5 bases, with 14 bases between them. Germline V gene sequence: CDR1 DFQATT, CDR2 SNEGSKA (reference sequence). CDR3 length equals 14 residues. Here the CDR3 reads CSARSPRDNNEQFF. CDR3 DNA sequence: TGCAGTGCTAGGTCCCCCAGGGATAACAATGAGCAGTTCTTC.

Many counts were recorded for this clonotype. The junction departs from the called germline gene at one end, perhaps through a read error. The chain has TRBV7-8 and TRBJ1-5, with a tentative D call TRBD1 (5 bases). The CDR3 is 16 amino acids. Germline V gene lookup returns CDR1 SGHVS and CDR2 FQNEAQ. This chain's CDR3 is CASSLTQGLSYQPQHF. The CDR3 nucleotides are TGTGCCAGCAGCTTAACCCAGGGACTTAGCTATCAGCCCCAGCATTTT.

This clonotype showed up just a few times. The chain combines TRBV14 with TRBJ2-1; TRBD2 might be the D (5 bases). V was pared by 1 base and J by 3 bases, with 10 bases between. This CDR3 contains 15 residues. Germline CDR1 SGHDN, CDR2 FVKESK. In DNA form, the CDR3 reads TGTGCCAGCAGCCAAGTGGCGGGCGTCTACAATGAGCAGTTCTTC. Translation gives CASSQVAGVYNEQFF.

This clonotype was seen a single time. The CDR3 end shows no conserved phenylalanine or tryptophan, and so a read error is likely. J is TRBJ1-1 and V is TRBV12-3 or TRBV12-4; D might be TRBD1 (6 bases). V shed 5 bases and J shed 6 bases, with 13 bases lying between them. This CDR3 is built from 13 residues. The CDR3: CASSPGTPAEAFL. In DNA, the CDR3 is TGTGCCAGCAGTCCCGGGACACCCGCTGAAGCTTTCCTT.

The chain couples TRBV9 to TRBJ2-5; the D is unclear. The CDR3 sequence is 13 residues long. Trimming took 0 bases from V and 5 from J, leaving 8 bases between them. In germline, CDR1 is SGDLS, CDR2 YYNGEE. In DNA, the CDR3 is TGTGCCAGCAGCGTAGATGTGGCGGAGACCCAGTACTTC. Protein product: CASSVDVAETQYF. The whole variable domain, filled in from reference TRBV9 and TRBJ2-5, reads DSGVTQTPKHLITATGQRVTLRCSPRSGDLSVYWYQQSLDQGLQFLIQYYNGEERAKGNILERFSAQQFPDLHSELNLSSLELGDSALYFCASSVDVAETQYFGPGTRLLVL.

The sample holds many counts of this clonotype. The chain employs TRBV7-2 and TRBJ1-2; TRBD1 aligns across 9 bases. The CDR3 has 15 amino acids. The germline V gene encodes CDR1 SGHTA and CDR2 FQGNSA. Unmatched junction bases numbered 7, after V lost 1 base and J lost 7 bases. CDR3 sequence: CASSLEGTGSTGYTF. In DNA, the CDR3 is TGTGCCAGCAGCTTAGAAGGGACAGGGTCAACTGGCTACACCTTC.

By share of the sample, this clonotype is medium-sized (0.01 to 0.1%). The genes are TRBV29-1 and TRBJ2-1; 7 bases line up with TRBD1. Germline V gene lookup returns CDR1 SQVTM and CDR2 ANQGSEA. This CDR3 comprises 15 residues. J gave up 5 bases and V 4 bases, and 11 bases lay outside the gene matches. The CDR3 is CSVGEGAGGHNEQFF. DNA of the CDR3: TGCAGCGTTGGCGAAGGGGCAGGGGGACACAATGAGCAGTTCTTC.

This chain uses TRBV29-1 with TRBJ1-1; the D is unclear. CDR3 length equals 11 residues. The V end was cut by 7 bases, the J end by 3 bases, with 9 bases between. The germline CDR1 and CDR2 sequences are SQVTM and ANQGSEA. As DNA, the CDR3 is TGCAGCGCGGGTCGGCACACTGAAGCTTTCTTT. Its translation: CSAGRHTEAFF. Complete variable domain (other parts from reference TRBV29-1 and TRBJ1-1): SAVISQKPSRDICQRGTSLTIQCQVDSQVTMMFWYRQQPGQSLTLIATANQGSEATYESGFVIDKFPISRPNLTFSTLTVSNMSPEDSSIYLCSAGRHTEAFFGQGTRLTVV.

J is TRBJ1-4 and V is TRBV5-4; the D gene is possibly TRBD1 (5 bases). This CDR3 region has 14 residues. CDR1 and CDR2 from the germline V gene are SGHNT and YYREEE (reference sequence). Between the trimmed V and J ends, which lost 3 bases and 8 bases, there was a span of 14 bases. The chain's CDR3 is CASSSAGVEEKLFF. The CDR3 DNA reads as TGTGCCAGCAGCTCGGCGGGGGTAGAGGAAAAACTGTTTTTT.

In its sample, this clonotype was seen a few times. The rearrangement uses TRBV2 and TRBJ2-1; 7 bases align to TRBD2. V trimming: 4 bases; J trimming: 0 bases; junction bases outside the gene matches: 9. The CDR3 totals 17 residues. Germline-derived CDR1 and CDR2 are SNHLY and FYNNEI. Here the CDR3 reads CASSASLAAISYNEQFF. CDR3 nucleotides: TGTGCCAGCAGTGCGAGTCTAGCGGCCATCTCCTACAATGAGCAGTTCTTC.

This chain uses TRBV5-1 with TRBJ2-1; TRBD1 matches at 7 bases. CDR1 and CDR2 (germline): SGHRS, YFSETQ. V was pared by 6 bases and J by 9 bases, with 6 bases of the junction left unmatched. The CDR3 length is 12 residues. The CDR3 DNA follows: TGCGCCAGCAAGGGTACAGGGGTTGAGCAGTTCTTC. Encoded protein: CASKGTGVEQFF.